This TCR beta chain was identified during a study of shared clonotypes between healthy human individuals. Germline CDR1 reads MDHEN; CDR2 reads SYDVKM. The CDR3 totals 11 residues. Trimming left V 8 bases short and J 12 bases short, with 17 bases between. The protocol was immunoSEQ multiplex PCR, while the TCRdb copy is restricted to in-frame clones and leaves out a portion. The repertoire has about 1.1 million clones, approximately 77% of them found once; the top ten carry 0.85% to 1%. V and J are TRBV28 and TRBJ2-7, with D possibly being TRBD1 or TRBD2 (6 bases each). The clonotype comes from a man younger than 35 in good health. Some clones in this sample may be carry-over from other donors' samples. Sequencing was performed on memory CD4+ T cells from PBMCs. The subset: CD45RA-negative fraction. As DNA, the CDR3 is TGTGCCAGCCGGGGGCTGGGGGGTTGGTACTTC. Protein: CASRGLGGWYF.